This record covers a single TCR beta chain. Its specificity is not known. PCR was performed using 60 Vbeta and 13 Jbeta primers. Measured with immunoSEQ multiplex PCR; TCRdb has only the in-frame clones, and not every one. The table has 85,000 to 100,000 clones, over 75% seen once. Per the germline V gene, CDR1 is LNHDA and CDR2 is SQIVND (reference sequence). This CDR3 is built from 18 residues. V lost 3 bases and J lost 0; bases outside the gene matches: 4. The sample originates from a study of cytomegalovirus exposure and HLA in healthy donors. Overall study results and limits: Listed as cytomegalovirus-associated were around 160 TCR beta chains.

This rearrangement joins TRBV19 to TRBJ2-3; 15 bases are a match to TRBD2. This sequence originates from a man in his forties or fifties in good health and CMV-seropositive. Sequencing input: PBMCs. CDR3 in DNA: TGTGCCAGTAGTATGGGGACTAGCGGGGGGAGAAGCACAGATACGCAGTATTTT. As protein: CASSMGTSGGRSTDTQYF.